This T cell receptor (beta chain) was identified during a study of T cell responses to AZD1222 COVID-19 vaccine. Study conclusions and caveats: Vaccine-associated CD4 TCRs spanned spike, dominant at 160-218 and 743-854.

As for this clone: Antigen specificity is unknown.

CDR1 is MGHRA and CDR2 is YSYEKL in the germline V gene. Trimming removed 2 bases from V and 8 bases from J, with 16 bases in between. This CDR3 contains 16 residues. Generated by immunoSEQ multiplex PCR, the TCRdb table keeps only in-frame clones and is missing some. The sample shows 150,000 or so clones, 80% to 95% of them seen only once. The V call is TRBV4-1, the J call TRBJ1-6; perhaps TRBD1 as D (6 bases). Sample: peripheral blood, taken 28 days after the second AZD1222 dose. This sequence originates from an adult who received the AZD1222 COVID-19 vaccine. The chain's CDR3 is CASSQNWGQPDSPLHF. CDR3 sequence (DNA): TGCGCCAGCAGCCAAAATTGGGGGCAGCCCGATTCACCCCTCCACTTT.